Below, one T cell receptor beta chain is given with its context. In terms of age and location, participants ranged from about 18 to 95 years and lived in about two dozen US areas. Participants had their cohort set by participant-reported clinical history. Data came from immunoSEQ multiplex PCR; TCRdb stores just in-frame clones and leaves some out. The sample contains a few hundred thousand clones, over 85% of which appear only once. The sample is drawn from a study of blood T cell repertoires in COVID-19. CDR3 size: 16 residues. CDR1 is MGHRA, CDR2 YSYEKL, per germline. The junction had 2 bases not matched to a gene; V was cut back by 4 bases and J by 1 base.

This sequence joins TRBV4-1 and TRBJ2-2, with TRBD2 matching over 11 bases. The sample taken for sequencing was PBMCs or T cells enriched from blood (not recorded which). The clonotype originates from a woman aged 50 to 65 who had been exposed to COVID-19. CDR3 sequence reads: CASSPTSGGNTGELFF. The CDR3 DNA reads TGCGCCAGCAGCCCAACTAGCGGGGGGAACACCGGGGAGCTGTTTTTT.